These 3 T cell receptor beta chains came from one sample sequenced in a study of CD8+ T cells in alopecia areata. Reverse transcribed after extraction, RNA yielded cDNA as the sequencing template. The data were produced by immunoSEQ multiplex PCR, yet TCRdb's version contains in-frame clones alone and is incomplete. The sample gives about 150,000 clones, approximately 45% of which show up once; about 6.4% is in the top ten. What was sequenced was CD4+ T cells sorted from blood. The origin of the receptors is a human donor with alopecia areata.

This chain's CDR3 is CAWIPGDSLFEQYF. The CDR3 bases are TGTGCCTGGATTCCAGGGGACAGCCTGTTCGAGCAGTACTTC. This chain uses TRBV30 with TRBJ2-7; 7 nucleotides match TRBD1. The V gene end was trimmed by 4 bases and the J gene end by 6 bases; junction bases not matched to a gene: 12. The CDR3 runs to 14 residues. Germline V gene lookup returns CDR1 GTSNPN and CDR2 SVGIG (reference sequence).

V gene TRBV9 combines with J gene TRBJ2-4; D is undetermined. Trimming cost V 4 bases and J 5 bases, with 10 bases left between them. This CDR3 is built from 13 residues. Germline V gene data show CDR1 as SGDLS and CDR2 as YYNGEE. CDR3 residues: CASSKGSENIQYF. CDR3 coding DNA: TGTGCCAGCAGCAAGGGTTCCGAAAACATTCAGTACTTC.

The chain employs TRBV6-5 and TRBJ1-5; no clear D. CDR1 MNHEY and CDR2 SVGAGI come from the germline V gene. The CDR3 runs 14 residues. Between the trimmed V and J ends, which lost 7 bases and 2 bases, there was a span of 12 bases. CDR3 amino acids: CASTPSGGNQPQHF. CDR3 DNA: TGTGCCAGCACCCCGAGTGGGGGCAATCAGCCCCAGCATTTT.